This T cell receptor beta chain derives from a study of CD8+CD57+ T cells in acquired aplastic anemia. In the study overall: When averaged, DNA from sorted CD4+ and CD8+ cells came to 3 to 3.5 ug.

Germline V gene lookup returns CDR1 MNHEY and CDR2 SVGAGI. Trimming took 6 bases from V and 5 from J; bases not matched to a gene: 7. The CDR3 runs to 15 residues. Overall study findings and caveats: Patients did not significantly differ from controls in CD8+ Simpson's diversity. It was found that about 31 CD8+ CDR3 sequences were shared between patients and controls.

Genomic DNA templated the TCR beta VDJ and CDR3 profiling. From the reads, TCRdb called clonotypes with MiXCR, one entry per CDR3 protein. The table includes some 150,000 distinct CDR3 sequences, 47% detected once. This clonotype showed up many times. Its matching antigen is unknown. In patients chosen for sequencing, flow cytometry had shown CD8+CD57+ cell expansion. No therapy had been given to the patients at the time of blood sampling. The J gene is TRBJ2-7, the V gene TRBV6-5, with 13 bases identical to TRBD2. Sequencing was performed on sorted CD4+, CD8+, or CD8+CD57+ T cells (not recorded which) from PBMCs. This receptor was taken from a human donor with aplastic anemia. The CDR3 nucleotides read TGTGCCAGCAGCCTACTAGCGGGGGGGACCCACGAGCAGTACTTC. Its translation: CASSLLAGGTHEQYF.